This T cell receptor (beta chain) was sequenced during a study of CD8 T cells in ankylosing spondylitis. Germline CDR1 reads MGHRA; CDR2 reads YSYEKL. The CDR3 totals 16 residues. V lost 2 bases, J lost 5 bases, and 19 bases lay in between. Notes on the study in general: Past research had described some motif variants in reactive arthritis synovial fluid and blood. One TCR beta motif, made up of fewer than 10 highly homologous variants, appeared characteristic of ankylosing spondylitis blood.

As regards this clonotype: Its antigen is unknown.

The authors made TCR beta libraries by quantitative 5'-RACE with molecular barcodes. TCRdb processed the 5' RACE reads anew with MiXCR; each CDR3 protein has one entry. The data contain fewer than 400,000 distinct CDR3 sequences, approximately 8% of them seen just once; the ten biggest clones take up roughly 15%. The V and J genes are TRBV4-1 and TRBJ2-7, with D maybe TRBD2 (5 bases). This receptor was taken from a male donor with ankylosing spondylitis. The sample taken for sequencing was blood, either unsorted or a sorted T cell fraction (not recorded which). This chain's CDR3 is CASSQRVGSQVDEQYF. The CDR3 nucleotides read TGCGCCAGCAGCCAACGGGTAGGGAGCCAGGTGGACGAGCAGTACTTC.